What follows are 22 T cell receptor beta chains derived from one specimen sequenced in a study of T-cell reconstitution after alpha-beta-depleted transplantation in children. Preparation of the TCRbeta library used unique molecular identifiers. TCRdb fed the PCR reads into MiXCR, producing one record per CDR3 protein. This table has a few hundred thousand distinct CDR3 sequences, 43% appearing once. This sample comprised PBMCs, obtained before TCRalphabeta/CD19-depleted stem cell transplant. These receptor sequences come from a girl aged 2-10 years with aplastic anemia, due to receive a stem cell transplant.

The V and J genes are TRBV20-1 and TRBJ2-5; tentative D call: TRBD2 (5 bases). The ends were cut back, 1 base at V and 5 bases at J, with 20 bases in the middle. There are 16 residues in the CDR3. CDR1 DFQATT and CDR2 SNEGSKA come from the germline V gene (reference sequence). The chain's CDR3 is CSARGAQTWRVETQYF. CDR3 nucleotide sequence: TGCAGTGCTAGAGGGGCCCAGACTTGGCGGGTGGAGACCCAGTACTTC.

This clonotype was seen a few times. This chain joins TRBV27 and TRBJ2-7; a weak D match, TRBD2 (6 bases). Per germline, CDR1 MNHEY and CDR2 SMNVEV (reference sequence). Trimming removed 6 bases from V and 2 bases from J, with 11 bases in between. This CDR3 spans 13 amino acids. The CDR3 protein is CASSPGGPYEQYF. CDR3 DNA sequence: TGTGCCAGCAGCCCCGGGGGTCCCTACGAGCAGTACTTC.

In this sample, this clonotype turned up a few times. The V gene is TRBV20-1, the J gene TRBJ1-6; D unresolved. This CDR3 contains 12 residues. The ends were cut back, 3 bases at V and 6 bases at J, with 6 bases in the middle. The germline V gene has CDR1 DFQATT and CDR2 SNEGSKA (reference sequence). Here the CDR3 reads CSAREANSPLHF. The CDR3 DNA sequence: TGCAGTGCTAGGGAGGCTAATTCACCCCTCCACTTT.

The table lists this clonotype with a few counts. The chain uses TRBV6-2 or TRBV6-3 and TRBJ2-2; TRBD2 is a possible D gene (6 bases). The germline V gene encodes CDR1 MNHEY and CDR2 SVGEGT. V was pared by 1 base and J by 5 bases, with 11 bases between. The CDR3 has 15 amino acids. The CDR3 region is CASSYLLAGTGELFF. CDR3 bases: TGTGCCAGCAGTTACTTACTCGCGGGGACCGGGGAGCTGTTTTTT.

This clonotype has a count of ten or more. The genes are TRBV20-1 and TRBJ1-6; D gene uncertain. V lost 3 bases and J lost 5, with 11 bases in between. This CDR3 contains 14 residues. Germline assignment: CDR1 DFQATT and CDR2 SNEGSKA (reference sequence). Here the CDR3 reads CSARRQANNSPLHF. DNA for the CDR3: TGCAGTGCTAGGAGGCAGGCGAATAATTCACCCCTCCACTTT.

The V call is TRBV6-5, the J call TRBJ1-1; possible D gene TRBD1, 6 bases. The CDR3 is made up of 15 amino acids. Germline CDR1 is MNHEY and CDR2 is SVGAGI. The V and J ends lost 2 bases and 4 bases respectively, with 14 bases between them. The CDR3 loop is CASSYGSGAPTEAFF. Here the CDR3 DNA reads TGTGCCAGCAGTTACGGGTCAGGGGCCCCCACTGAAGCTTTCTTT.

A few counts support this clonotype. The chain links TRBV4-2 to TRBJ2-3, with 9 positions matching TRBD2. V shed 0 bases, J shed 3 bases, and the junction held 16 bases outside the gene matches. This CDR3 spans 20 amino acids. Per the germline V gene, CDR1 is LGHNA and CDR2 is YNFKEQ. The chain's CDR3 is CASSQDLRGLATLETDTQYF. CDR3 nucleotides: TGTGCCAGCAGCCAAGATCTTCGGGGACTAGCCACCCTAGAGACAGATACGCAGTATTTT.

The V gene is TRBV20-1, the J gene TRBJ2-7, with D perhaps matching TRBD2 (5 bases). The CDR3 totals 14 residues. Germline assignment: CDR1 DFQATT and CDR2 SNEGSKA (reference sequence). The DNA for the CDR3 is TGCAGCTACCCTTCCGGAGGTCGGAGCTACGAGCAGTACTTC. Translation gives CSYPSGGRSYEQYF.

A note on this clonotype: This may come from a read error, since a much larger clone is one base off. The gene calls are TRBV19 and TRBJ2-7; a weak D match, TRBD1 (7 bases). This CDR3 comprises 13 residues. The V gene's germline CDR1 is LNHDA and CDR2 SQIVND (reference sequence). The CDR3 here is CPSAGQLTYEQYF. In nucleotides, the CDR3 is TGTCCCAGTGCGGGACAGCTAACCTACGAGCAGTACTTC.

This chain connects TRBV27 to TRBJ1-2; 10 nucleotides agree with TRBD1. With V trimmed by 5 bases and J by 8 bases, 5 bases remained unmatched. The length of the CDR3 is 13 residues. Per germline, CDR1 MNHEY and CDR2 SMNVEV (reference sequence). Written as DNA, the CDR3 is TGTGCCAGCAGTGACAGGGGGCCGTGGGGCTACACCTTC. Protein product: CASSDRGPWGYTF.

This clonotype was counted only a few times. The chain couples TRBV29-1 to TRBJ1-1; perhaps TRBD1 as D (5 bases). The CDR3 has 14 amino acids. V lost 2 bases to trimming and J lost 0 bases, with 10 bases between them. Germline CDR1 reads SQVTM; CDR2 reads ANQGSEA. In nucleotides, the CDR3 is TGCAGCGTTGAACAGGGCCGGATGAACACTGAAGCTTTCTTT. It yields the protein CSVEQGRMNTEAFF. The full variable domain, completed using reference TRBV29-1 and TRBJ1-1, is SAVISQKPSRDICQRGTSLTIQCQVDSQVTMMFWYRQQPGQSLTLIATANQGSEATYESGFVIDKFPISRPNLTFSTLTVSNMSPEDSSIYLCSVEQGRMNTEAFFGQGTRLTVV.

V gene TRBV12-3 or TRBV12-4 combines with J gene TRBJ2-2; the D is unclear. Trimming cost V 5 bases and J 0 bases, with 13 bases left between them. The length of the CDR3 is 16 residues. Written as DNA, the CDR3 is TGTGCCAGCAGTCCAGAGGTCTTCGCGAACACCGGGGAGCTGTTTTTT. It yields the protein CASSPEVFANTGELFF.

This clonotype was seen repeatedly, ten times or more. This chain joins TRBV7-2 and TRBJ2-7; possible D gene TRBD1, 6 bases. There are 13 residues in the CDR3. Trimming pared 6 bases from V and 3 bases from J, leaving 12 bases between. Per germline, CDR1 SGHTA and CDR2 FQGNSA. This CDR3 is CASRLGQGYEQYF. The CDR3, as DNA: TGTGCCAGCAGGTTGGGACAAGGCTACGAGCAGTACTTC.

This clonotype showed up many times. The CDR3 DNA follows: TGCAGTGCTAGAGATCGGTCTACCTACAATGAGCAGTTCTTC. This translates into CSARDRSTYNEQFF. The chain is built from TRBV20-1 and TRBJ2-1; D is ambiguous. V was pared by 0 bases and J by 2 bases, with 8 bases between. The germline V gene encodes CDR1 DFQATT and CDR2 SNEGSKA (reference sequence). The CDR3 loop spans 14 amino acids.

The chain uses TRBV7-9 and TRBJ2-2; possibly TRBD1 for D (6 bases). This CDR3 contains 15 residues. Germline V lookup: CDR1 SEHNR, CDR2 FQNEAQ (reference sequence). V lost 4 bases and J lost 7, with 16 bases in between. Here the CDR3 DNA reads TGTGCCAGCAGCTCGCTGGGGGCGCAGAACGGGGAGCTGTTTTTT. This sequence encodes CASSSLGAQNGELFF.

This CDR3 reads CSARDAGGDQPQHF. DNA of the CDR3: TGCAGTGCTAGAGATGCAGGGGGGGATCAGCCCCAGCATTTT. The chain has TRBV20-1 and TRBJ1-5; TRBD1 agrees at 7 bases. The CDR3 length is 14 residues. Germline CDR1 and CDR2: DFQATT and SNEGSKA (reference sequence). V lost 0 bases and J lost 5; bases outside the gene matches: 4.

This chain joins TRBV5-1 and TRBJ2-5; the D gene is possibly TRBD2 (7 bases). The V gene's germline CDR1 is SGHRS and CDR2 YFSETQ. The CDR3 has 15 residues. Trimming pared 2 bases from V and 1 base from J, leaving 12 bases between. The CDR3 loop is CASSFPAGAQETQYF. CDR3 DNA: TGCGCCAGCAGCTTCCCCGCGGGGGCCCAAGAGACCCAGTACTTC.

This clonotype was seen just once. The V gene is TRBV20-1, the J gene TRBJ2-7; the match to TRBD2 covers 11 bases. The CDR3 spans 12 residues. Germline CDR1 and CDR2: DFQATT and SNEGSKA (reference sequence). J was trimmed by 9 bases and V by 3 bases; bases with no gene match: 4. The CDR3 is CSASLAGGRQYF. The CDR3 DNA sequence: TGCAGTGCTAGCCTAGCGGGGGGCCGGCAGTACTTC.

The chain carries TRBV5-1 and TRBJ2-2; 15 bases line up with TRBD2. Trimming removed 2 bases from V and 4 bases from J; junction bases left unmatched: 6. This CDR3 spans 18 amino acids. From germline, CDR1 is SGHRS and CDR2 YFSETQ. The CDR3: CASSFLGLAGGLTGELFF. The CDR3 DNA sequence: TGCGCCAGCAGCTTCCTAGGACTAGCGGGAGGGCTCACCGGGGAGCTGTTTTTT. Based on the CDR3 plus reference TRBV5-1 and TRBJ2-2, the full variable domain is KAGVTQTPRYLIKTRGQQVTLSCSPISGHRSVSWYQQTPGQGLQFLFEYFSETQRNKGNFPGRFSGRQFSNSRSEMNVSTLELGDSALYLCASSFLGLAGGLTGELFFGEGSRLTVL.

The table lists this clonotype with a few counts. The V and J genes are TRBV28 and TRBJ1-1; D remains unclear. The germline V and J ends were trimmed by 2 bases and 4 bases, with 14 bases remaining between them. Looked up from germline, CDR1 is MDHEN and CDR2 is SYDVKM. CDR3 length equals 15 residues. The CDR3 DNA reads as TGTGCCAGCAGTTTAGCCCGCCAGGCCTTCACTGAAGCTTTCTTT. Protein product: CASSLARQAFTEAFF.

The chain employs TRBV20-1 and TRBJ2-6; 12 positions match TRBD1. Germline lookup yields CDR1 DFQATT and CDR2 SNEGSKA (reference sequence). J gave up 13 bases and V 0 bases, and 13 bases lay outside the gene matches. This CDR3 comprises 17 residues. CDR3 region: CSAREHPLGQGAQVLTF. In DNA, the CDR3 is TGCAGTGCTAGAGAACATCCCTTGGGACAGGGGGCCCAAGTCCTGACTTTC.

This chain links TRBV28 with TRBJ2-7; 10 bases are shared with TRBD2. Per germline, CDR1 MDHEN and CDR2 SYDVKM. V was pared by 7 bases and J by 6 bases, with 6 bases of the junction left unmatched. CDR3 size: 13 residues. CDR3 sequence (DNA): TGTGCCAGCAAAGCGGGGGGGCACTCCGAGCAGTACTTC. Translating gives CASKAGGHSEQYF.